These T cell receptor beta chains were read from a single sample in a study of blood T cells in healthy people across ages. One entry per CDR3 protein, called by TCRdb with MiXCR from the 5' RACE reads. The sample records about 730,000 distinct CDR3 sequences, roughly 41% being singletons. Sequencing was done on a sample of blood. The receptors were gathered from a woman in her sixties or seventies in good health. CDR3s include the opening cysteine and the closing phenylalanine or tryptophan. Each record gives: clone size, V gene, J gene, D gene, CDR3 DNA, CDR3 protein. The D gene is left open where the match is weak. The size of a clone is reported for some rows only, either as once, few or many, or as a class for expanded clones.

size: many
V: TRBV5-1
J: TRBJ2-5
D: TRBD2
DNA: TGCGCCAGCAGCATACGGGGGGACCAAGAGACCCAGTACTTC
CDR3: CASSIRGDQETQYF

size: .
V: TRBV28
J: TRBJ1-1
D: .
DNA: TGTGCCAGCAGCCACAGTAGGTCTGAAGCTTTCTTT
CDR3: CASSHSRSEAFF

size: few
V: TRBV2
J: TRBJ1-1
D: .
DNA: TGTGCCAGCAGTGTGGCAGGGGAGTTGACTGAAGCTTTCTTT
CDR3: CASSVAGELTEAFF

size: few
V: TRBV7-2
J: TRBJ2-5
D: .
DNA: TGTGCCAGCAGCTTAGAAAGGCCGGAGACCCAGTACTTC
CDR3: CASSLERPETQYF

size: .
V: TRBV25-1
J: TRBJ2-5
D: .
DNA: TGTGCCAGCAGTGGGGGGACGTTGGAGACCCAGTACTTC
CDR3: CASSGGTLETQYF

size: .
V: TRBV20-1
J: TRBJ2-5
D: .
DNA: TGCAGTGCTAACACTGGGCAGGAGGGTGAGACCCAGTACTTC
CDR3: CSANTGQEGETQYF

size: few
V: TRBV6-2/TRBV6-3
J: TRBJ2-5
D: .
DNA: TGTGCCAGCAGTTACGGGGGAATGTACGAGCGGCGGCAGTACTTC
CDR3: CASSYGGMYERRQYF

size: .
V: TRBV11-2
J: TRBJ2-5
D: .
DNA: TGTGCCAGCAGCTTAGAGCTCGGGCCAAACAATGAGCAGTACTTC
CDR3: CASSLELGPNNEQYF

size: .
V: TRBV5-5
J: TRBJ2-1
D: .
DNA: TGTGTCAGCAGCCAAAGTCTCATTGAGCAGTTCTTC
CDR3: CVSSQSLIEQFF

size: few
V: TRBV6-2/TRBV6-3
J: TRBJ2-3
D: .
DNA: TGTGCCAGCAGTTACCCGACAGAGACAAGGGGAGATACGCAGTATTTT
CDR3: CASSYPTETRGDTQYF

size: .
V: TRBV6-2/TRBV6-3
J: TRBJ2-7
D: .
DNA: TGTGCCAGCTCCCCCTTGCCGCGGACGCACTACGAGCAGTACTTC
CDR3: CASSPLPRTHYEQYF

size: .
V: TRBV28
J: TRBJ2-7
D: .
DNA: TGTGCCAGCAGTTTGGGCGCGTGGAGTGCCTACAATGAGCAGTACTTC
CDR3: CASSLGAWSAYNEQYF

size: .
V: TRBV4-1
J: TRBJ1-6
D: .
DNA: TGCGCCAGCAGCCAAGATCTAGGCAGGGACTCACCCCTCCACTTT
CDR3: CASSQDLGRDSPLHF

size: .
V: TRBV6-5
J: TRBJ2-3
D: .
DNA: TGTGCCAGCAGTTACTACATCGGACAGTACAACTCAGATACGCGGTATTTT
CDR3: CASSYYIGQYNSDTRYF

size: many
V: TRBV5-1
J: TRBJ1-1
D: .
DNA: TGTGCCAGCAGCTTAGACGGCGGGAACACTGAAGCTTTCTTT
CDR3: CASSLDGGNTEAFF

size: .
V: TRBV20-1
J: TRBJ1-2
D: .
DNA: TGCAGTGCTACCCCTCAGAGCCATGGCTACACCTTC
CDR3: CSATPQSHGYTF

size: .
V: TRBV20-1
J: TRBJ2-1
D: TRBD2
DNA: TGCAGTGCGACGAGAGGACTAGCGGACAATGAGCAGTTCTTC
CDR3: CSATRGLADNEQFF

size: .
V: TRBV27
J: TRBJ2-2
D: .
DNA: TGTGCCAGCAGTTTTGAGTCAGTGGGAGCCGCGAACACCGGGGAGCTGTTTTTT
CDR3: CASSFESVGAANTGELFF

size: few
V: TRBV5-1
J: TRBJ2-1
D: .
DNA: TGCGCCAGCAGTGACGTTGATGAGCAGTTCTTC
CDR3: CASSDVDEQFF

size: .
V: TRBV5-1
J: TRBJ2-1
D: TRBD1
DNA: TGCGCCAGCAGCTTGTCGGACAGGGGAAGTCAGTTCTTC
CDR3: CASSLSDRGSQFF

size: .
V: TRBV20-1
J: TRBJ2-5
D: TRBD2
DNA: TGCAGTGCTAGAAGACTAGCGGGGGAATCGGAGACCCAGTACTTC
CDR3: CSARRLAGESETQYF

size: many
V: TRBV20-1
J: TRBJ1-2
D: .
DNA: TGCAGTGCTAGAGATGGGGGGATAAGGGCCTATGGCTACACCTTC
CDR3: CSARDGGIRAYGYTF

size: few
V: TRBV7-2
J: TRBJ2-7
D: .
DNA: TGTGCCAGCAGCTCGAGGACGGGGGCCGGGGAGCAGTACTTC
CDR3: CASSSRTGAGEQYF

size: .
V: TRBV6-6
J: TRBJ1-1
D: TRBD1
DNA: TGTGCCAGCATCGACAGGGGAGGGGGTGAAGCTTTCTTT
CDR3: CASIDRGGGEAFF

size: few
V: TRBV4-1
J: TRBJ2-5
D: .
DNA: TGCGCCAGCAGCCAAGGAGAGATAGGGGGAGAGACCCAGTACTTC
CDR3: CASSQGEIGGETQYF

size: .
V: TRBV6-2/TRBV6-3
J: TRBJ2-5
D: TRBD1
DNA: TGTGCCAGCCACTCAACCGGGACAGCCTTCCAAGAGACCCAGTACTTC
CDR3: CASHSTGTAFQETQYF

size: .
V: TRBV18
J: TRBJ2-3
D: TRBD2
DNA: TGTGCCGGCTCACCCGGACTAGCGGGAGTCGTAGATACGCAGTATTTT
CDR3: CAGSPGLAGVVDTQYF

size: few
V: TRBV7-2
J: TRBJ2-7
D: .
DNA: TGTGCCAGCAGCTCCGACGTGTTGAGGGCGGGGATCGACGAGCAGTACTTC
CDR3: CASSSDVLRAGIDEQYF

size: .
V: TRBV29-1
J: TRBJ2-2
D: .
DNA: TGCAGCGTTCTTGGGACGGTGAACACCGGGGAGCTGTTTTTT
CDR3: CSVLGTVNTGELFF

size: .
V: TRBV20-1
J: TRBJ2-1
D: TRBD2
DNA: TGCAGTGCTAGAGACCGTAGCGGGGGACCACTTACAGTTGTGGAGTTCTTC
CDR3: CSARDRSGGPLTVVEFF

size: .
V: TRBV7-3
J: TRBJ1-6
D: .
DNA: TGTGCCAGTCGGGAGGGTATCCATAATTCACCCCTCCACTTT
CDR3: CASREGIHNSPLHF

size: few
V: TRBV5-1
J: TRBJ2-4
D: .
DNA: TGCGCCAGCAGTACAGAGAATGAGCAGTACTTC
CDR3: CASSTENEQYF

size: few
V: TRBV7-9
J: TRBJ2-3
D: .
DNA: TGTGCCAGCAGCCTCCCCGGGTCTAACACAGATACGCAGTATTTT
CDR3: CASSLPGSNTDTQYF

size: few
V: TRBV6-1
J: TRBJ2-5
D: .
DNA: TGTGCCAGCACCCAACTAGCCCAAGAGACCCAGTACTTC
CDR3: CASTQLAQETQYF

size: .
V: TRBV10-3
J: TRBJ1-1
D: .
DNA: TGTGCCATCAGTGGGTCGCGCCAGGGCTCTGAAGCTTTCTTT
CDR3: CAISGSRQGSEAFF

size: .
V: TRBV12-3/TRBV12-4
J: TRBJ2-3
D: TRBD1
DNA: TGTGCCAGCAGCCGGGACAGGGGGCGAGATACGCAGTATTTT
CDR3: CASSRDRGRDTQYF

size: .
V: TRBV10-3
J: TRBJ2-1
D: .
DNA: TGTGCCATCAGTCCCCTCGAAGTAGCGGTCTCCTACAATGAGCAGTTCTTC
CDR3: CAISPLEVAVSYNEQFF

size: .
V: TRBV20-1
J: TRBJ2-3
D: TRBD2
DNA: TGCAGTGCTTTAGCGGGAGGGAGTACAGATACGCAGTATTTT
CDR3: CSALAGGSTDTQYF

size: few
V: TRBV20-1
J: TRBJ2-3
D: .
DNA: TGCAGTGCTAGAGATGTGGACTACGAAAGTACGCAGTATTTT
CDR3: CSARDVDYESTQYF

size: .
V: TRBV20-1
J: TRBJ2-5
D: TRBD2
DNA: TGCAGTGCTAGAGGTGGAGGGACTAGCGGGATACCTCGCAGGCAAGAGACCCAGTACTTC
CDR3: CSARGGGTSGIPRRQETQYF

size: .
V: TRBV5-1
J: TRBJ1-4
D: .
DNA: TGCGCCAGCAGACCGGCCGGCCTCAATGAAAAACTGTTTTTT
CDR3: CASRPAGLNEKLFF

size: .
V: TRBV29-1
J: TRBJ2-5
D: .
DNA: TGCAGCGTTGAAGTTCTGCCGAGTAGGGGGTCCCAAGAGACCCAGTACTTC
CDR3: CSVEVLPSRGSQETQYF

size: few
V: TRBV7-2
J: TRBJ2-1
D: .
DNA: TGTGCCAGCACGCTAGTCGCGGGGTCCTACAATGAGCAGTTCTTC
CDR3: CASTLVAGSYNEQFF

size: .
V: TRBV6-6
J: TRBJ1-1
D: .
DNA: TGTGCCAGCAGACCGGACACTGAAGCTTTCTTT
CDR3: CASRPDTEAFF

size: few
V: TRBV7-9
J: TRBJ2-1
D: TRBD2
DNA: TGTGCCAGCAGCCGGGGGGGGCCCCCCTCCTACAATGAGCAGTTCTTC
CDR3: CASSRGGPPSYNEQFF

size: many
V: TRBV20-1
J: TRBJ2-7
D: TRBD2
DNA: TGCAGTGCTAGAGATTCCCTCCGTTTAGCGGGAGAGTCCTACGAGCAGTACTTC
CDR3: CSARDSLRLAGESYEQYF

size: .
V: TRBV20-1
J: TRBJ2-5
D: .
DNA: TGCAGTGCTAGGGGGACTGTCGCCGGGACCCAGTACTTC
CDR3: CSARGTVAGTQYF

size: many
V: TRBV29-1
J: TRBJ2-3
D: TRBD2
DNA: TGCAGCGTACTAGCGGGATATGATACGCAGTATTTT
CDR3: CSVLAGYDTQYF

size: .
V: TRBV21-1
J: TRBJ1-5
D: .
DNA: TGTGCCAGCAGCCTTTTCAAGGACAGGGGAGGTTGCAATCAGCCCCAGCATTTT
CDR3: CASSLFKDRGGCNQPQHF